This T cell receptor beta chain was sequenced during a study of response to subunit inactivated influenza vaccine. TCRdb re-called the RT-PCR reads through MiXCR, storing one row per CDR3 protein. The table lists around 600,000 distinct CDR3 sequences, around 10% of them singletons. The CDR3 runs to 15 residues. CDR1 is MDHEN and CDR2 is SYDVKM in the germline V gene. The germline V and J ends were trimmed by 4 bases and 2 bases, with 14 bases remaining between them. These same records also appear under a second study, on T cells expressing NK-cell markers. As that report states: The authors generated TCR beta cDNA through 5'RACE template switching with UMIs. Repertoire data for TCR beta were derived from sorted T cells (CD3+CD56+NKG2C+, CD3+CD56+NKG2C- and CD3+CD56-NKG2C+). About six donors carried dominant NKG2C+ clonotypes that made up roughly 1.0-7.5% of their CD8+ T cells. Uncertainty persisted over the HCMV specificity of expanded NKG2C+ T cell clones.

The sequencing here drew on PBMCs from blood, taken on the day of vaccination. The chain joins TRBV28 to TRBJ1-1; tentatively, D is TRBD1 (6 bases). The TCR was taken from a man aged 50-59 years who received an inactivated influenza vaccine. CDR3 sequence reads: CASSSPLGQNTEAFF. In nucleotides, the CDR3 is TGTGCCAGCAGTTCCCCTCTGGGACAAAACACTGAAGCTTTCTTT.